Listed below are T cell receptor beta chains from one sample, sequenced in a study of CD8 T cells in Susac syndrome. In TCRdb, the immunoSEQ multiplex PCR reads were re-called with MiXCR into one record per CDR3 protein. The table records roughly 330,000 distinct CDR3 sequences, 90% to 95% of them present only once. The sequenced sample was CD4+ T cells from PBMCs. All receptors derive from a human donor with multiple sclerosis. Both conserved end residues are part of each CDR3. The order of the fields is CDR3 protein, CDR3 DNA, CDR3 length, V gene, D gene, clone size, J gene. The D gene is left open where the match is weak. The size of a clone is reported for some rows only, either as once, few or many, or as a class for expanded clones.

CDR3: CASSIDPGTPQETQYF
DNA: TGTGCCAGTAGTATAGACCCCGGGACACCCCAAGAGACCCAGTACTTC
length: 16
V: TRBV19
D: -
size: -
J: TRBJ2-5

CDR3: CASSLVSYRGKDTQYF
DNA: TGTGCCAGCAGCTTAGTATCTTACAGGGGCAAGGATACGCAGTATTTT
length: 16
V: TRBV7-9
D: TRBD1
size: -
J: TRBJ2-3

CDR3: CATSRDNLMGYSGRANEQFF
DNA: TGTGCCACCAGCAGAGATAATCTAATGGGCTACAGCGGGAGGGCCAATGAGCAGTTCTTC
length: 20
V: TRBV15
D: TRBD2
size: -
J: TRBJ2-1

CDR3: CASRTGQGGNQPQHF
DNA: TGTGCCAGCAGAACCGGACAGGGGGGCAATCAGCCCCAGCATTTT
length: 15
V: TRBV6-2/TRBV6-3
D: TRBD1
size: once
J: TRBJ1-5

CDR3: CSAISLWDDEKLFF
DNA: TGCAGTGCTATCTCCCTCTGGGATGATGAAAAACTGTTTTTT
length: 14
V: TRBV20-1
D: -
size: -
J: TRBJ1-4

CDR3: CASSESHGPLIRDTQYF
DNA: TGTGCCAGCAGCGAGTCCCACGGGCCCCTCATACGAGATACGCAGTATTTT
length: 17
V: TRBV9
D: -
size: -
J: TRBJ2-3

CDR3: CSARDRARGETQYF
DNA: TGCAGTGCTAGAGATAGGGCTAGAGGAGAGACCCAGTACTTC
length: 14
V: TRBV20-1
D: -
size: -
J: TRBJ2-5

CDR3: CASSEAEGQPQHF
DNA: TGTGCCAGCAGTGAAGCAGAAGGGCAGCCCCAGCATTTT
length: 13
V: TRBV2
D: -
size: -
J: TRBJ1-5

CDR3: CSTGQGLNYGYTF
DNA: TGCAGCACAGGACAGGGGTTGAACTATGGCTACACCTTC
length: 13
V: TRBV29-1
D: TRBD1
size: -
J: TRBJ1-2

CDR3: CASSLYEDTEAFF
DNA: TGCGCCAGCAGCTTGTACGAGGACACTGAAGCTTTCTTT
length: 13
V: TRBV5-1
D: -
size: -
J: TRBJ1-1

CDR3: CASSVQGSGYGYTF
DNA: TGTGCCAGCAGCGTACAGGGTAGTGGCTATGGCTACACCTTC
length: 14
V: TRBV7-2
D: -
size: -
J: TRBJ1-2

CDR3: CSVVTTGVVTEAFF
DNA: TGCAGCGTTGTAACGACAGGGGTTGTCACTGAAGCTTTCTTT
length: 14
V: TRBV29-1
D: TRBD1
size: -
J: TRBJ1-1

CDR3: CASSSLAISTDTQYF
DNA: TGTGCCAGCAGCTCTCTAGCGATCAGCACAGATACGCAGTATTTT
length: 15
V: TRBV7-3
D: -
size: once
J: TRBJ2-3

CDR3: CASGPWTGETTEAFF
DNA: TGTGCCAGCGGACCCTGGACAGGGGAGACCACTGAAGCTTTCTTT
length: 15
V: TRBV12-3/TRBV12-4
D: TRBD1
size: -
J: TRBJ1-1

CDR3: CASRVTGSYNEQFF
DNA: TGCGCCAGCAGAGTGACCGGCTCCTACAATGAGCAGTTCTTC
length: 14
V: TRBV5-1
D: -
size: -
J: TRBJ2-1

CDR3: CASSHRASTDTQYF
DNA: TGCGCCAGCAGCCACAGGGCCAGCACAGATACGCAGTATTTT
length: 14
V: TRBV4-3
D: -
size: -
J: TRBJ2-3

CDR3: CASSVTGRDYGYTF
DNA: TGTGCCAGCAGCGTTACGGGACGGGACTATGGCTACACCTTC
length: 14
V: TRBV7-9
D: -
size: -
J: TRBJ1-2

CDR3: CASRSTPNYGYTF
DNA: TGCGCCAGCAGGTCGACACCAAACTATGGCTACACCTTC
length: 13
V: TRBV5-1
D: -
size: -
J: TRBJ1-2

CDR3: CSATEAFF
DNA: TGCAGCGCTACTGAAGCTTTCTTT
length: 8
V: TRBV29-1
D: -
size: -
J: TRBJ1-1

CDR3: CASSYSGSYGYTF
DNA: TGTGCCAGCAGCTACTCGGGAAGCTATGGCTACACCTTC
length: 13
V: TRBV7-2
D: -
size: -
J: TRBJ1-2